The 18 T cell receptor beta chains listed next were all sequenced from one sample in a study of blood T cell repertoires in COVID-19. The table came from immunoSEQ multiplex PCR; TCRdb's copy has only in-frame clones and leaves some out. The sample has 200,000 to 300,000 clones, about 90% seen once; the top ten hold around 5.9%. Sequencing was carried out using peripheral blood. The source of these receptors is a man aged 55-75 years with acute or convalescent COVID-19.

CDR3 protein: CASSKEPDPGDSNQPQHF. As DNA, the CDR3 is TGTGCCAGCAGCAAAGAACCGGACCCAGGGGATAGCAATCAGCCCCAGCATTTT. This chain uses TRBV21-1 with TRBJ1-5; no check of the table's D call, TRBD1, against the DNA was made. TRBV21-1 is a listed pseudogene. The CDR3 runs 18 residues.

V and J are TRBV2 and TRBJ2-7; 11 bases map to TRBD2. The CDR3 runs to 14 residues. With V trimmed by 4 bases and J by 6 bases, 5 bases remained unmatched. CDR1 is SNHLY, CDR2 FYNNEI, per germline. CDR3 protein: CASSVAGGPREQYF. The CDR3 coding sequence is TGTGCCAGCAGTGTAGCGGGAGGGCCCCGCGAGCAGTACTTC.

The chain combines TRBV6-2 or TRBV6-3 with TRBJ1-2; 11 bases are a match to TRBD1. Germline trimming cut 6 bases from V and 5 bases from J; bases unmatched to any gene: 8. This CDR3 contains 15 residues. Germline V lookup: CDR1 MNHEY, CDR2 SVGEGT. Here the CDR3 reads CASSYGQGAQYGYTF. CDR3 nucleotides: TGTGCCAGCAGCTATGGACAGGGGGCGCAATATGGCTACACCTTC.

In DNA, the CDR3 is TGTGCCAGCAGCAAGCACCCAGGGGGACAGGGGGGTATAGCCAAAAACATTCAGTACTTC. It is translated as CASSKHPGGQGGIAKNIQYF. This rearrangement joins TRBV21-1 to TRBJ2-4; the table's D call, TRBD1, was not checked against the DNA. TRBV21-1 is classified as a pseudogene. This CDR3 contains 20 residues.

The chain recombines TRBV7-2 with TRBJ2-2, with 7 bases aligning to TRBD1. Per germline, CDR1 SGHTA and CDR2 FQGNSA. CDR3 length: 13 amino acids. With V trimmed by 5 bases and J by 7 bases, 4 bases remained unmatched. CDR3 protein: CASSDRVIGELFF. The CDR3 DNA reads as TGTGCCAGCAGCGACAGGGTCATCGGGGAGCTGTTTTTT.

The chain is built from TRBV29-1 and TRBJ2-7; 7 bases map to TRBD1. The CDR3 spans 12 residues. Germline CDR1 is SQVTM and CDR2 is ANQGSEA. Losses at the gene ends were 7 bases for V and 5 bases for J; bases not matched to a gene: 8. The CDR3 spells CSANRGRNEQYF. In DNA form, the CDR3 reads TGCAGCGCCAACAGGGGCCGTAACGAGCAGTACTTC.

This rearrangement joins TRBV6-5 to TRBJ2-2; 7 bases agree with TRBD2. The junction had 3 bases not matched to a gene; V was cut back by 3 bases and J by 5 bases. This CDR3 spans 14 amino acids. Germline V gene data show CDR1 as MNHEY and CDR2 as SVGAGI. The CDR3: CASSYRTSTGELFF. DNA of the CDR3: TGTGCCAGCAGTTATAGGACTAGTACCGGGGAGCTGTTTTTT.

This clone has more than one count but fewer than ten. The rearrangement uses TRBV14 and TRBJ1-3, with TRBD1 as a possible D gene (5 bases). V lost 3 bases to trimming and J lost 10 bases, with 13 bases between them. The CDR3 is made up of 13 amino acids. Germline V gene sequence: CDR1 SGHDN, CDR2 FVKESK. CDR3 sequence (DNA): TGTGCCAGCAGCCAGGCCAGGGCTGGGACCATATATTTT. It codes for CASSQARAGTIYF. Looking up the rest from reference TRBV14 and TRBJ1-3 gives the full variable domain: EAGVTQFPSHSVIEKGQTVTLRCDPISGHDNLYWYRRVMGKEIKFLLHFVKESKQDESGMPNNRFLAERTGGTYSTLKVQPAELEDSGVYFCASSQARAGTIYFGEGSWLTVV.

The genes are TRBV7-9 and TRBJ2-1, with 9 bases that match TRBD2. Germline CDR1 SEHNR, CDR2 FQNEAQ (reference sequence). V was clipped by 1 base and J by 12 bases; unmatched bases: 10. The CDR3 length is 15 residues. The CDR3 is CASSLDYAGGPPQFF. Written as DNA, the CDR3 is TGTGCCAGCAGCTTAGATTACGCGGGAGGGCCACCGCAGTTCTTC.

The chain uses TRBV7-9 and TRBJ2-5; D may be TRBD2 (5 bases). This CDR3 comprises 13 residues. Trimming cost V 4 bases and J 5 bases, with 11 bases left between them. Germline assignment: CDR1 SEHNR and CDR2 FQNEAQ (reference sequence). This chain's CDR3 is CASSSRGPETQYF. CDR3 in DNA: TGTGCCAGCAGCTCTCGGGGTCCGGAGACCCAGTACTTC.

The gene calls are TRBV5-4 and TRBJ2-7, with D possibly matching TRBD2 (5 bases). CDR1 and CDR2 (germline): SGHNT, YYREEE (reference sequence). The CDR3 has 13 amino acids. Trimming stripped 4 bases from V and 3 bases from J, with 11 bases between. The CDR3 DNA reads TGTGCCAGCAGCCCCGGCGGGTTCTACGAGCAGTACTTC. Encoded protein: CASSPGGFYEQYF. The whole variable domain, remainder taken from reference TRBV5-4 and TRBJ2-7, is ETGVTQSPTHLIKTRGQQVTLRCSSQSGHNTVSWYQQALGQGPQFIFQYYREEENGRGNFPPRFSGLQFPNYSSELNVNALELDDSALYLCASSPGGFYEQYFGPGTRLTVT.

The chain links TRBV5-1 to TRBJ1-3; unclear D gene. The CDR3 sequence is 16 residues long. Germline-derived CDR1 and CDR2 are SGHRS and YFSETQ. V gave up 0 bases and J gave up 0 bases, with 10 bases separating them. This CDR3 reads CASSLEGANSGNTIYF. CDR3 DNA sequence: TGCGCCAGCAGCTTGGAGGGAGCGAACTCTGGAAACACCATATATTTT.

This clone has a single count. This chain links TRBV2 with TRBJ2-7; D is perhaps TRBD2 (6 bases). Germline V CDR1 and CDR2: SNHLY, FYNNEI. The CDR3 spans 15 residues. V lost 5 bases to trimming and J lost 9 bases, with 23 bases between them. The CDR3 spells CASSPALLADFAQYF. The DNA of the CDR3 is TGTGCCAGCAGTCCGGCGCTACTAGCAGATTTCGCGCAGTACTTC.

The chain joins TRBV7-9 to TRBJ2-3; D is possibly TRBD1 (5 bases). CDR1 and CDR2 from the germline V gene are SEHNR and FQNEAQ (reference sequence). The CDR3 covers 15 residues. V was pared by 4 bases and J by 3 bases, with 14 bases between. The CDR3 sequence is CASSYSGISTDTQYF. Written as DNA, the CDR3 is TGTGCCAGCAGCTACTCAGGGATTTCGACAGATACGCAGTATTTT.

V gene TRBV6-1 combines with J gene TRBJ1-5; 11 bases are shared with TRBD1. V was clipped by 3 bases and J by 4 bases; unmatched bases: 5. This CDR3 region has 16 residues. Germline CDR1 is MNHNS and CDR2 is SASEGT. The chain's CDR3 is CASSDGGQGVNQPQHF. CDR3 DNA: TGTGCCAGCAGTGATGGGGGACAGGGGGTTAATCAGCCCCAGCATTTT.

This chain uses TRBV9 with TRBJ1-6; no definite D call. The germline V gene encodes CDR1 SGDLS and CDR2 YYNGEE. Trimming removed 0 bases at V and 0 bases at J, with 7 bases between. The CDR3 runs 16 residues. CDR3 sequence (DNA): TGTGCCAGCAGCGTAGAAGAGAGCTCCTATAATTCACCCCTCCACTTT. Amino acid sequence: CASSVEESSYNSPLHF.

In DNA, the CDR3 is TGCGCCAGCAGCTCCTATAGCAATCAGCCCCAGCATTTT. It codes for CASSSYSNQPQHF. This sequence joins TRBV4-3 and TRBJ1-5, with D unresolved. This CDR3 has 13 amino acids. Germline V gene lookup returns CDR1 LGHNA and CDR2 YSLEER. The V end was cut by 5 bases, the J end by 0 bases, with 5 bases between.

The chain is built from TRBV7-3 and TRBJ1-1; 7 nucleotides align to TRBD1. Germline-derived CDR1 and CDR2 are SGHTA and FQGTGA. V gave up 5 bases and J gave up 7 bases; unmatched junction bases: 7. The CDR3 runs to 13 residues. The CDR3 DNA follows: TGTGCCAGCAGCCTCGACAGGGCGGATGAAGCTTTCTTT. It is translated as CASSLDRADEAFF.